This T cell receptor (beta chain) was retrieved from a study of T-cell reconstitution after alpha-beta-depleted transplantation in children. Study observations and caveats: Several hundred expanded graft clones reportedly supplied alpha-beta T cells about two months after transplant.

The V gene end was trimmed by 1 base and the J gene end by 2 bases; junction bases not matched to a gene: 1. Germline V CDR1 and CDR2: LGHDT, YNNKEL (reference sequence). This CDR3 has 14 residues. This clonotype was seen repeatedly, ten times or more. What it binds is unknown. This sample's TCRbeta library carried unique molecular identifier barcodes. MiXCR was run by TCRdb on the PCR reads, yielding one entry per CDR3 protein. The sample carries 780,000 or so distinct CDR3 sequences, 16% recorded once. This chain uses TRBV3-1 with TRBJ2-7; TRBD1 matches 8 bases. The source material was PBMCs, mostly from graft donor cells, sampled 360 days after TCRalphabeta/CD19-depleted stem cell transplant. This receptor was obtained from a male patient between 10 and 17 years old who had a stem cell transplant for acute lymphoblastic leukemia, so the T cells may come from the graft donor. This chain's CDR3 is CASSQGTGTYEQYF. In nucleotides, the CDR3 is TGTGCCAGCAGCCAAGGGACAGGGACCTACGAGCAGTACTTC.